Given below is one T cell receptor (beta chain) in context. This sample stems from a study of blood T cell repertoires in COVID-19. Study summary: Sample material is recorded as cDNA or gDNA derived from T cells, B-cell-depleted T cells, or PBMCs.

Profiled with immunoSEQ multiplex PCR; TCRdb holds only in-frame clones, not every one. Here the sample spans some 270,000 clones, more than 75% being singletons. Trimming at V came to 5 bases and at J to 4 bases, leaving 7 bases not matched to a gene. Germline loops: CDR1 MNHEY, CDR2 SVGEGT. The CDR3 totals 16 residues. The chain links TRBV6-2 or TRBV6-3 to TRBJ2-1, with 11 bases identical to TRBD2. The sequenced sample was peripheral blood. The origin of this receptor is a woman aged 55-75 years who had recovered from COVID-19. The chain's CDR3 is CASSTTLAGGYNEQFF. For the CDR3, the DNA is TGTGCCAGCAGTACTACTCTAGCGGGGGGATACAATGAGCAGTTCTTC.